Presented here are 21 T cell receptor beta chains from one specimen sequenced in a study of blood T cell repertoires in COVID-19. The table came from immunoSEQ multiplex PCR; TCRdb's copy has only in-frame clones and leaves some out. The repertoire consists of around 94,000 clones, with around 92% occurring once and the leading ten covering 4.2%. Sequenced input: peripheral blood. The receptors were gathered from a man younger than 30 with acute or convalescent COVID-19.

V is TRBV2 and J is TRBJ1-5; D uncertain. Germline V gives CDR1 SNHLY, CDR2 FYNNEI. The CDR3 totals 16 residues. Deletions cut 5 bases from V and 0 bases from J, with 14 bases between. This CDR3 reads CASSFSRVLSNQPQHF. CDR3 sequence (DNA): TGTGCCAGCAGTTTCTCCCGGGTCCTTAGCAATCAGCCCCAGCATTTT. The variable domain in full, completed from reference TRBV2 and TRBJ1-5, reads EPEVTQTPSHQVTQMGQEVILRCVPISNHLYFYWYRQILGQKVEFLVSFYNNEISEKSEIFDDQFSVERPDGSNFTLKIRSTKLEDSAMYFCASSFSRVLSNQPQHFGDGTRLSIL.

This chain's CDR3 is CASSQDQGSQPQHF. The CDR3 DNA reads TGTGCCAGCAGCCAAGATCAGGGGAGTCAGCCCCAGCATTTT. V gene TRBV3-1 (or the pseudogene TRBV3-2) combines with J gene TRBJ1-5, with a tentative D call TRBD1 (6 bases). The V gene's germline CDR1 is LGHDT and CDR2 YNNKEL (reference sequence). CDR3 length: 14 amino acids. Trimming removed 0 bases at V and 6 bases at J, with 9 bases between.

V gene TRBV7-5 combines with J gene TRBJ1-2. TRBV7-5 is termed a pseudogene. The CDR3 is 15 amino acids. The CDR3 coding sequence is TGTGCCAGAGGTCGGCGGATCGGGGTCGGTCATGGCTACACCTTC. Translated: CARGRRIGVGHGYTF.

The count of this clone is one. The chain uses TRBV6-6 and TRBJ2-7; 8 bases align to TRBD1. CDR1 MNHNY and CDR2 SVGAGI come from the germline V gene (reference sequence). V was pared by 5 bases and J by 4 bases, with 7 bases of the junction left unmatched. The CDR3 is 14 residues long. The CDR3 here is CASSKIQGVYEQYF. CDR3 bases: TGTGCCAGCAGTAAGATACAGGGGGTTTACGAGCAGTACTTC.

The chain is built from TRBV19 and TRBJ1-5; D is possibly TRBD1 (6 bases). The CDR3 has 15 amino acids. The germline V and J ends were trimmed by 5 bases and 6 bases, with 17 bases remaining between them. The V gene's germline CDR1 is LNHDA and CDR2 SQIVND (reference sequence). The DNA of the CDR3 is TGTGCCAGTAGTGTTACAGGGTTGGATAGTCAGCCCCAGCATTTT. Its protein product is CASSVTGLDSQPQHF.

The CDR3 reads CAWSVSQGGQPQHF. The CDR3 DNA is TGTGCCTGGAGTGTGTCCCAGGGAGGTCAGCCCCAGCATTTT. The V gene is TRBV30, the J gene TRBJ1-5; weak D call: TRBD1 (5 bases). Trimming removed 0 bases from V and 6 bases from J, with 12 bases in between. CDR1 GTSNPN and CDR2 SVGIG come from the germline V gene (reference sequence). The CDR3 contains 14 residues.

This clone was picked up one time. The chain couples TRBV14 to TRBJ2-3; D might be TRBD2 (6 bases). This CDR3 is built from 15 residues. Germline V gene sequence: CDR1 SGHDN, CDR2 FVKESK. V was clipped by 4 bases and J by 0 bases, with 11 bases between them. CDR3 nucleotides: TGTGCCAGCAGCCTCCGGGAGAGAAGCACAGATACGCAGTATTTT. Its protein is CASSLRERSTDTQYF.

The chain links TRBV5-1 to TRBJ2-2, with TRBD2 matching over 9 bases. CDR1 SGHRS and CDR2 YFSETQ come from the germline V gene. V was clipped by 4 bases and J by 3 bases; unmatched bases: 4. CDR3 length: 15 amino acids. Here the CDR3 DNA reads TGCGCCAGCAGCCGGACTAGCGCCTACACCGGGGAGCTGTTTTTT. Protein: CASSRTSAYTGELFF.

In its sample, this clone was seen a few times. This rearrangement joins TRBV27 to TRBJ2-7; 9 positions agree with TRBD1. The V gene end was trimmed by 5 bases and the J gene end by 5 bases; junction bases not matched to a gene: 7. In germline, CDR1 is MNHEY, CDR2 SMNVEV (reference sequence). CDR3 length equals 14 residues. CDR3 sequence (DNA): TGTGCCAGCAGTCTGGGACAGGGAGAGGACGAGCAGTACTTC. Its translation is CASSLGQGEDEQYF.

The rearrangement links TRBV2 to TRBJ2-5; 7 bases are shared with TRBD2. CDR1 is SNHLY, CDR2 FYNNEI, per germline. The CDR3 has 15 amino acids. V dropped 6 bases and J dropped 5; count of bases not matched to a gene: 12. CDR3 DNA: TGTGCCAGCAGAGCCCGAGAGACTAGCTGGGAGACCCAGTACTTC. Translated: CASRARETSWETQYF.

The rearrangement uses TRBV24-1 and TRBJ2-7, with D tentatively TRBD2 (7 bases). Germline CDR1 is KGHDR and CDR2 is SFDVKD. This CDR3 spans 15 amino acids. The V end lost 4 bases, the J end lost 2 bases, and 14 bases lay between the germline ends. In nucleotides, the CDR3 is TGTGCCACCAGTGACCTGTCGGGGGGCACCTACGAGCAGTACTTC. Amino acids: CATSDLSGGTYEQYF.

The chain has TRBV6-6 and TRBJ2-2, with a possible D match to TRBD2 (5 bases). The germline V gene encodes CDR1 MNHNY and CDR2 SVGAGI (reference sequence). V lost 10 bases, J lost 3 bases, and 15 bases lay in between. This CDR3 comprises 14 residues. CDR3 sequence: CAIRSFGDTGELFF. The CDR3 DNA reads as TGTGCCATTCGTAGTTTCGGGGACACCGGGGAGCTGTTTTTT.

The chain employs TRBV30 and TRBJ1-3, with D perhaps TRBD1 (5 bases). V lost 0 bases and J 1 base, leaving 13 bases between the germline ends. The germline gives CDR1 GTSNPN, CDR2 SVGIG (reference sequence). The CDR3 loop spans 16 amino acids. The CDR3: CAWSVGFQGSGNTIYF. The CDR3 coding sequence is TGTGCCTGGAGTGTGGGATTCCAGGGTTCTGGAAACACCATATATTTT.

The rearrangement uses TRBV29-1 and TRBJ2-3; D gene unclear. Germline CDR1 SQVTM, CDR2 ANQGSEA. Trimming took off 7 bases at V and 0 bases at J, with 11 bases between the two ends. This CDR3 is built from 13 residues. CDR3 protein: CSALAASTDTQYF. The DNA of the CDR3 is TGCAGCGCATTAGCAGCTAGCACAGATACGCAGTATTTT.

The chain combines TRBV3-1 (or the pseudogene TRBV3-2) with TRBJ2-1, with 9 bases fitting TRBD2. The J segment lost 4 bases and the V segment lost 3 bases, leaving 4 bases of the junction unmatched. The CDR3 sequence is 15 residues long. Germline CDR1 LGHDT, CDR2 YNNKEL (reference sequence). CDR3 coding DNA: TGTGCCAGCAGCCACGGGACTAGCCGTTACAATGAGCAGTTCTTC. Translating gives CASSHGTSRYNEQFF.

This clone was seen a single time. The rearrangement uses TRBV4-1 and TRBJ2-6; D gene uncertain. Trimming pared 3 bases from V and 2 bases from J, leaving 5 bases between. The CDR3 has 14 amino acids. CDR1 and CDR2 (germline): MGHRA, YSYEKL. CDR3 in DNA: TGCGCCAGCAGCCAGAGCACTGGGGCCAACGTCCTGACTTTC. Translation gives CASSQSTGANVLTF.

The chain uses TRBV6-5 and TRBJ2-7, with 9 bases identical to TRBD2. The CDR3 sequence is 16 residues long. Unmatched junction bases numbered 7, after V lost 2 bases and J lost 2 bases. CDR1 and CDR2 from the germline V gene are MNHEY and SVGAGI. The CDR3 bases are TGTGCCAGCAGTTACAAGCTCCTAGCGGGAACCTACGAGCAGTACTTC. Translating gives CASSYKLLAGTYEQYF.

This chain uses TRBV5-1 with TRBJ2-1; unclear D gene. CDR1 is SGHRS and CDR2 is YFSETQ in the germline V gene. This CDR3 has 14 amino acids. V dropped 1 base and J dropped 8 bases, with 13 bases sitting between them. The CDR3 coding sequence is TGCGCCAGCAGCTTGCTAGGCCTACCCGATGAGCAGTTCTTC. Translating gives CASSLLGLPDEQFF.

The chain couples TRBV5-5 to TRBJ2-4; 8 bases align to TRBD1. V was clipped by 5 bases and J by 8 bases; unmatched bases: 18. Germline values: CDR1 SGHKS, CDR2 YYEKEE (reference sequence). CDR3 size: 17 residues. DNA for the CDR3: TGTGCCAGCAGTCCGTCCCCACAGGGGGGAAATGGTCACATTCAGTACTTC. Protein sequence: CASSPSPQGGNGHIQYF.

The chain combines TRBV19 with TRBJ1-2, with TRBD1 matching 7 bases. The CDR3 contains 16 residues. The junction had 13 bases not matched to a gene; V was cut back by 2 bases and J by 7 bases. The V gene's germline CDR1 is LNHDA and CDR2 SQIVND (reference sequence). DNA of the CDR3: TGTGCCAGTAGTATATATCCCCAGACAGGGAAAGCTGGCTACACCTTC. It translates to CASSIYPQTGKAGYTF.

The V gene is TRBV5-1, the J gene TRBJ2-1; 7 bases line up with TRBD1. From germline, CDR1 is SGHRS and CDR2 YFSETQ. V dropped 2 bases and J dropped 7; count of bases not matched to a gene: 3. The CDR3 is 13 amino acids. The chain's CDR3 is CASSFRQGNEQFF. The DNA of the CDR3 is TGCGCCAGCAGCTTTAGACAGGGAAATGAGCAGTTCTTC.